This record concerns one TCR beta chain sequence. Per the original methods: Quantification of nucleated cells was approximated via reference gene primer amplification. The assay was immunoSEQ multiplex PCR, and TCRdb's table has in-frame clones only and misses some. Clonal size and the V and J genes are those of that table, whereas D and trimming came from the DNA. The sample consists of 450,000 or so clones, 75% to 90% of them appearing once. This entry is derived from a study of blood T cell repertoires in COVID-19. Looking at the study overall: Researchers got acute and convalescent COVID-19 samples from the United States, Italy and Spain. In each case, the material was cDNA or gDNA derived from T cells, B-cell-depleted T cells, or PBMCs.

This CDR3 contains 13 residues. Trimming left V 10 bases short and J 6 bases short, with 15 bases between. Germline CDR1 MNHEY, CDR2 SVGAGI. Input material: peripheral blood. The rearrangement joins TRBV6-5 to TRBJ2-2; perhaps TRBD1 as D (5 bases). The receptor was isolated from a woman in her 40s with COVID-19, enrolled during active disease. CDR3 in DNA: TGTGCCACCTCCCACTCCAGGGCCGGGGAGCTGTTTTTT. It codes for CATSHSRAGELFF.